Presented here are 6 T cell receptor beta chains from one specimen sequenced in a study of regulatory T cells in long-lasting Graves disease. Building the TCR beta libraries relied on iRepertoire HTBI primers, and CDR3 regions underwent Arm-PCR. TCRdb reanalysed the multiplex PCR reads using MiXCR and keeps one entry per CDR3 protein. The sample has 500,000 or so distinct CDR3 sequences, 16% seen once. The time point was: newly diagnosed GD, antithyroid drugs for less than 3 months. The authors made the TCR library using RNA they extracted from PBMCs. These data also featured in a second study, about T cells in Graves' hyperthyroidism and ophthalmopathy.

The source material was peripheral blood mononuclear cells (PBMCs), sampled at new diagnosis, from a patient treated with antithyroid drugs. These receptors all come from a woman aged 35-65 years with Graves disease.

The V call is TRBV4-1, the J call TRBJ1-1; D remains unclear. Germline values: CDR1 MGHRA, CDR2 YSYEKL. V lost 2 bases to trimming and J lost 5 bases, with 6 bases between them. The CDR3 consists of 12 residues. CDR3 residues: CASSQQGTEAFF. For the CDR3, the DNA is TGCGCCAGCAGCCAACAAGGGACTGAAGCTTTCTTT.

This clonotype was counted many times. The chain carries TRBV20-1 and TRBJ1-1; unclear D gene. Between the trimmed V and J ends, which lost 1 base and 1 base, there was a span of 7 bases. The CDR3 runs to 13 residues. Germline CDR1 reads DFQATT; CDR2 reads SNEGSKA (reference sequence). CDR3 DNA sequence: TGCAGTGCTAGAGTATCTAGGAACACTGAAGCTTTCTTT. Translated: CSARVSRNTEAFF.

There are many counts of this clonotype. The chain is built from TRBV12-3 or TRBV12-4 and TRBJ2-7; D ambiguous. V gave up 7 bases and J gave up 5 bases, with 15 bases separating them. This CDR3 is 13 amino acids long. The CDR3 protein is CASTNRPKHEQYF. For the CDR3, the DNA is TGTGCCAGCACCAACCGGCCCAAACACGAGCAGTACTTC.

Points on this clonotype: Relative to the germline gene, one junction end is altered; a read error may explain this. V and J are TRBV4-1 and TRBJ2-7; TRBD1 matches at 10 bases. Germline assignment: CDR1 MGHRA and CDR2 YSYEKL. The CDR3 runs 16 residues. The CDR3 loop reads CASSQEAGQGLAEQYF. The CDR3, as DNA: TGTGCCAGCAGCCAAGAAGCGGGACAGGGGTTAGCGGAGCAGTACTTC.

This clonotype was seen a handful of times. The J gene is TRBJ2-3, the V gene TRBV10-3; TRBD2 matches 10 bases. The germline gives CDR1 ENHRY, CDR2 SYGVKD. The CDR3 has 13 amino acids. V lost 11 bases to trimming and J lost 6 bases; unmatched junction nucleotides: 8. CDR3 DNA sequence: TGTGCCTCAAGCGGGGGGGCTAAGGATACGCAGTATTTT. Its translation: CASSGGAKDTQYF.

This clonotype was counted only a few times. This CDR3 reads CASSLAGARGETQYF. CDR3 coding DNA: TGTGCCAGCAGCTTGGCCGGCGCGAGAGGAGAGACCCAGTACTTC. V usage is TRBV5-4 and J usage is TRBJ2-5, with D hard to call. The germline V gene encodes CDR1 SGHNT and CDR2 YYREEE (reference sequence). This CDR3 is 15 amino acids long. V shed 0 bases and J shed 4 bases, with 13 bases lying between them.